This entry concerns a single T cell receptor beta chain. A read error is possible here, since a much larger clone lies one base away. Taking about 18-32 mg of unsorted bulk tissue, the authors co-extracted RNA and DNA. The patients, who had chronic HBV infection, were treatment-naive (untreated). Every tumor contributed samples taken at five separate regions. The entry originates in a study of tumor-infiltrating lymphocytes in primary liver carcinoma. A primer matching the constant region was used to make TCR beta cDNA from approximately 520 ng of total RNA. Generation of the TCR beta libraries relied on three nested multiplex PCR rounds using slightly modified ARM-PCR. The first two PCR rounds used TRBV1-TRBV30 primers with a Cbeta primer, 9 to 11 cycles each. Via MiXCR, TCRdb re-called the multiplex PCR reads, giving one row per CDR3 protein. Of roughly 70,000 distinct CDR3 sequences detected, roughly two thirds appear once; the ten largest clones hold roughly 40%.

CDR3 length equals 15 residues. The germline gives CDR1 ENHRY, CDR2 SYGVKD. The sample consisted of liver tumor tissue from sampling region 4. The subset was: tumor region T4, right-lateral pole. V is TRBV10-3 and J is TRBJ2-1; D may be TRBD1 (6 bases). This TCR came from a man aged 40-50 years with primary liver carcinoma and hepatitis B virus infection. CDR3 DNA: TGTGTCATCAATAACCCGGGACAAGGAGGAGTTGAGCAGTTCTTC. Its protein product is CVINNPGQGGVEQFF.